Presented here are 29 T cell receptor beta chains from one specimen sequenced in a study of blood T cells in healthy people across ages. Primers used in a second PCR of roughly 7 to 11 cycles were a sample-barcoded 5' primer and a J-beta primer mix. TCRdb re-called the 5' RACE reads with MiXCR, one entry per CDR3 protein. The table lists 1.5 million to 2 million distinct CDR3 sequences, 25% to 30% of them singletons. What was sequenced was blood. All receptors derive from a woman in her twenties or thirties in good health.

About this clonotype itself: Relative to the germline gene, one junction end is altered; a read error may explain this. The chain has TRBV12-3 or TRBV12-4 and TRBJ1-1; the D is unclear. The CDR3 contains 13 residues. CDR3 DNA sequence: TGTGCCGGCAGTTGGGCCACGAACACTGAAGCTTTCTTT. It codes for CAGSWATNTEAFF.

The chain carries TRBV20-1 and TRBJ2-3; no reliable D call. V shed 0 bases and J shed 7 bases, with 5 bases lying between them. The CDR3 length is 11 residues. Germline CDR1 and CDR2: DFQATT and SNEGSKA (reference sequence). CDR3 nucleotide sequence: TGCAGTGCTAGAGACAGGAATACGCAGTATTTT. Its translation: CSARDRNTQYF.

The gene calls are TRBV19 and TRBJ2-3; D gene ambiguous. The germline V and J ends were trimmed by 4 bases and 10 bases, with 15 bases remaining between them. CDR3 size: 13 residues. Germline V gives CDR1 LNHDA, CDR2 SQIVND (reference sequence). CDR3 region: CASSTTITTPQYF. The DNA for the CDR3 is TGTGCCAGTAGTACCACCATAACAACTCCGCAGTATTTT.

Regarding this clonotype: Just one base apart from a much larger clone, this may be a read error. The rearrangement joins TRBV6-5 to TRBJ2-7, with D unclear. From germline, CDR1 is MNHEY and CDR2 SVGAGI. The V end lost 8 bases, the J end lost 7 bases, and 21 bases lay between the germline ends. The CDR3 extends over 14 amino acids. The CDR3 DNA follows: TGTGCCAGCGGTAGAGAAAAGTCCTACAATGAGCAGTACTTC. Translated: CASGREKSYNEQYF.

The genes are TRBV28 and TRBJ2-1; 7 bases match TRBD1. The better agreement between TRBJ2-7 and the DNA end casts doubt on the J call. The CDR3 covers 15 residues. Germline-derived CDR1 and CDR2 are MDHEN and SYDVKM. CDR3 sequence: CASTPGQWSYNEQYF. The DNA for the CDR3 is TGTGCCAGCACCCCGGGACAGTGGTCCTACAATGAGCAGTACTTC.

This clonotype came up a few times. This chain uses TRBV6-2 or TRBV6-3 with TRBJ2-5; D is undetermined. CDR3 length equals 14 residues. Trimming stripped 5 bases from V and 1 base from J, with 11 bases between. Germline assignment: CDR1 MNHEY and CDR2 SVGEGT. The CDR3 spells CASSTRISQETQYF. CDR3 coding DNA: TGTGCCAGCAGTACGAGGATATCCCAAGAGACCCAGTACTTC.

This clonotype was detected only once. The chain employs TRBV20-1 and TRBJ1-3, with TRBD1 as a possible D gene (5 bases). Germline V gives CDR1 DFQATT, CDR2 SNEGSKA (reference sequence). The V and J ends lost 3 bases and 4 bases respectively, with 7 bases between them. The CDR3 sequence is 12 residues long. CDR3: CSASPGGNTIYF. Here the CDR3 DNA reads TGCAGTGCTAGCCCAGGGGGAAACACCATATATTTT.

This clonotype was seen more than once but under ten times. One junction end does not reproduce the germline sequence, and a read error may be involved. The chain has TRBV14 and TRBJ2-7; D not certain. Germline loops: CDR1 SGHDN, CDR2 FVKESK. CDR3 length equals 12 residues. CDR3 sequence (DNA): TGTGCCGGCAGCACCATCGCCTACGAGCAGTACTTC. As protein: CAGSTIAYEQYF. Variable domain in full (rest from reference TRBV14 and TRBJ2-7): EAGVTQFPSHSVIEKGQTVTLRCDPISGHDNLYWYRRVMGKEIKFLLHFVKESKQDESGMPNNRFLAERTGGTYSTLKVQPAELEDSGVYFCAGSTIAYEQYFGPGTRLTVT.

This clonotype was recorded a few times. V is TRBV4-1 and J is TRBJ2-3; no clear D. The CDR3 sequence is 15 residues long. From germline, CDR1 is MGHRA and CDR2 YSYEKL. V lost 5 bases to trimming and J lost 2 bases, with 14 bases between them. The CDR3 is CASSSVISPTDTQYF. DNA for the CDR3: TGCGCCAGCAGCTCTGTGATTTCCCCCACAGATACGCAGTATTTT.

This clonotype showed up many times. The chain employs TRBV5-1 and TRBJ1-6; perhaps TRBD1 as D (6 bases). Per the germline V gene, CDR1 is SGHRS and CDR2 is YFSETQ. This CDR3 spans 14 amino acids. Trimming removed 4 bases from V and 10 bases from J, with 15 bases in between. The CDR3 DNA reads as TGCGCCAGCAGCCCGGACAGTCAAAGATCACCCCTCCACTTT. It codes for CASSPDSQRSPLHF.

This clonotype was detected once. Compared with germline, one end of the junction differs, possibly owing to a read error. The rearrangement uses TRBV6-1 and TRBJ2-6, with 7 bases aligning to TRBD2. CDR1 is MNHNS, CDR2 SASEGT, per germline. The CDR3 sequence is 18 residues long. CDR3 sequence (DNA): TGTGCCAGCAGCCGAGCGGGGACGGTTAGCTCTGGGGCCAACGTCCCGACTTTC. Translated: CASSRAGTVSSGANVPTF.

The J gene is TRBJ2-1, the V gene TRBV29-1; D ambiguous. Trimming took off 6 bases at V and 7 bases at J, with 16 bases between the two ends. The V gene's germline CDR1 is SQVTM and CDR2 ANQGSEA. The CDR3 consists of 13 residues. The CDR3 DNA is TGCAGCGTCTCTACGGCCAGGCGGAATGAGCAGTTCTTC. As protein: CSVSTARRNEQFF.

This clonotype has a count of ten or more. The J gene is TRBJ2-7, the V gene TRBV14, with 7 bases lining up with TRBD2. Trimming removed 6 bases from V and 6 bases from J; junction bases left unmatched: 8. The germline gives CDR1 SGHDN, CDR2 FVKESK. CDR3 length: 13 amino acids. The CDR3 loop is CASSSGLDGEQYF. CDR3 sequence (DNA): TGTGCCAGCAGTAGCGGACTAGACGGCGAGCAGTACTTC.

This clonotype was recorded a few times. V is TRBV5-1 and J is TRBJ2-3, with 13 bases matching TRBD2. From germline, CDR1 is SGHRS and CDR2 YFSETQ. The trim removed 4 bases at V and 4 bases at J, leaving 9 bases unmatched. The CDR3 is 17 amino acids. The CDR3 bases are TGCGCCAGCAGCCCCTGGACTAGCGGGAGAGGGGCAGATACGCAGTATTTT. Protein: CASSPWTSGRGADTQYF. Variable domain in full (rest from reference TRBV5-1 and TRBJ2-3): KAGVTQTPRYLIKTRGQQVTLSCSPISGHRSVSWYQQTPGQGLQFLFEYFSETQRNKGNFPGRFSGRQFSNSRSEMNVSTLELGDSALYLCASSPWTSGRGADTQYFGPGTRLTVL.

This clonotype was counted many times. The chain uses TRBV10-3 and TRBJ2-7; D perhaps matches TRBD1 (6 bases). Trimming took off 3 bases at V and 0 bases at J, with 12 bases between the two ends. There are 15 residues in the CDR3. The V gene's germline CDR1 is ENHRY and CDR2 SYGVKD. DNA for the CDR3: TGTGCCATCAGTGAAGGGGACACTGACTCCTACGAGCAGTACTTC. Translating gives CAISEGDTDSYEQYF.

This chain connects TRBV7-2 to TRBJ2-3; 7 bases map to TRBD1. This CDR3 region has 14 residues. V lost 6 bases to trimming and J lost 8 bases; unmatched junction nucleotides: 11. Germline-derived CDR1 and CDR2 are SGHTA and FQGNSA. The CDR3 protein is CASSLGTAPSTQYF. In DNA, the CDR3 is TGTGCCAGCAGTCTCGGGACAGCTCCCTCTACGCAGTATTTT.

The rearrangement joins TRBV18 to TRBJ2-3; D is uncertain. Germline CDR1 reads KGHSH; CDR2 reads LQKENI. The CDR3 totals 14 residues. The ends were cut back, 3 bases at V and 4 bases at J, with 11 bases in the middle. The CDR3 region is CASSPSLGADTQYF. The CDR3 nucleotides are TGTGCCAGCTCACCTAGCCTTGGGGCAGATACGCAGTATTTT.

The V gene is TRBV30, the J gene TRBJ1-1; the D is unclear. Per the germline V gene, CDR1 is GTSNPN and CDR2 is SVGIG (reference sequence). V was pared by 1 base and J by 1 base, with 7 bases between. This CDR3 has 13 residues. The CDR3 bases are TGTGCCTGGAGTGCTAAATCGAACACTGAAGCTTTCTTT. This sequence encodes CAWSAKSNTEAFF.

Only a few counts were recorded for this clonotype. The V call is TRBV5-1, the J call TRBJ1-1; TRBD1 might be the D (6 bases). The CDR3 spans 15 residues. Trimming removed 0 bases from V and 3 bases from J, with 12 bases in between. The germline gives CDR1 SGHRS, CDR2 YFSETQ. This CDR3 is CASSLVGGLDTEAFF. In DNA form, the CDR3 reads TGCGCCAGCAGCTTGGTTGGGGGGCTGGACACTGAAGCTTTCTTT.

The CDR3 loop reads CSAESGGSNQPQHF. For the CDR3, the DNA is TGCAGTGCTGAGTCAGGAGGAAGCAATCAGCCCCAGCATTTT. V is TRBV20-1 and J is TRBJ1-5; D unclear. Germline V gene sequence: CDR1 DFQATT, CDR2 SNEGSKA (reference sequence). The CDR3 spans 14 residues. Trimming removed 5 bases from V and 1 base from J, with 12 bases in between.

This clonotype was counted at least ten times. This chain joins TRBV29-1 and TRBJ2-7; D may be TRBD1 (6 bases). Trimming pared 4 bases from V and 0 bases from J, leaving 10 bases between. The CDR3 runs 13 residues. The germline gives CDR1 SQVTM, CDR2 ANQGSEA. This CDR3 reads CSVALGGSYEQYF. The CDR3, as DNA: TGCAGCGTTGCTCTAGGGGGCTCCTACGAGCAGTACTTC.

To note about this clonotype: A read error may account for a junction end that differs from germline. The J gene is TRBJ2-2, the V gene TRBV27; a possible D gene is TRBD2 (5 bases). This CDR3 has 16 amino acids. Germline V gene lookup returns CDR1 MNHEY and CDR2 SMNVEV (reference sequence). CDR3 in amino acids: CASSLLGGANTGERFF. CDR3 nucleotides: TGTGCCAGCAGTTTATTAGGCGGCGCGAACACCGGGGAGCGGTTTTTT.

About this clonotype: One junction end disagrees with the germline gene, perhaps due to a read error. The gene calls are TRBV27 and TRBJ2-5; 8 positions agree with TRBD2. The CDR3 loop spans 14 amino acids. The germline V gene encodes CDR1 MNHEY and CDR2 SMNVEV (reference sequence). The CDR3 protein is CAISRIGGGETQYF. DNA for the CDR3: TGTGCCATCAGTCGGATCGGGGGGGGAGAGACCCAGTACTTC.

J is TRBJ2-5 and V is TRBV10-3; D unclear. Deletions cut 0 bases from V and 2 bases from J, with 7 bases between. Germline CDR1 is ENHRY and CDR2 is SYGVKD. This CDR3 contains 14 residues. The CDR3 nucleotides read TGTGCCATCAGTGAGTCGAACGGACAAGAGACCCAGTACTTC. Its translation is CAISESNGQETQYF.

In this sample, this clonotype turned up a few times. The J gene is TRBJ2-7, the V gene TRBV20-1, with 9 positions matching TRBD2. Germline CDR1 and CDR2: DFQATT and SNEGSKA (reference sequence). CDR3 size: 13 residues. V gave up 7 bases and J gave up 5 bases; unmatched junction bases: 9. The CDR3 bases are TGCAGTGTCCCCCCGGCGGGAGGGGACGAGCAGTACTTC. Amino acids: CSVPPAGGDEQYF.

CDR3 region: CASSQETTDSQETQYF. The CDR3 DNA reads TGTGCCAGCAGCCAAGAAACCACCGACAGCCAAGAGACCCAGTACTTC. V and J are TRBV3-1 and TRBJ2-5; the D gene is possibly TRBD1 (5 bases). There are 16 residues in the CDR3. Trimming removed 0 bases from V and 1 base from J, with 12 bases in between. CDR1 and CDR2 (germline): LGHDT, YNNKEL (reference sequence).

The chain is built from TRBV4-3 and TRBJ2-6; the match to TRBD1 covers 8 bases. Germline CDR1 reads LGHNA; CDR2 reads YSLEER. V shed 0 bases and J 0 bases; nucleotides not matched to a gene: 7. The CDR3 runs 19 residues. CDR3 region: CASSQDPGQAFSGANVLTF. The CDR3 nucleotides are TGCGCCAGCAGCCAAGACCCGGGACAGGCGTTCTCTGGGGCCAACGTCCTGACTTTC.

For this clonotype: A much larger clone is a single base away; this may be a read error. The V and J genes are TRBV7-9 and TRBJ2-4, with TRBD2 matching 11 bases. Germline assignment: CDR1 SEHNR and CDR2 FQNEAQ (reference sequence). The CDR3 loop spans 17 amino acids. CDR3 DNA sequence: TGTGCCGGCAGCCCCATAGCGGGAGGGCCCGCCAAAAACATTCAGTACTTC. It yields the protein CAGSPIAGGPAKNIQYF.

This clonotype was found a few times. The CDR3: CASGLGQYYEQYF. The CDR3 DNA follows: TGTGCCAGCGGGCTTGGACAGTACTACGAGCAGTACTTC. V usage is TRBV27 and J usage is TRBJ2-7; maybe TRBD1 (6 bases). V lost 8 bases to trimming and J lost 3 bases, with 14 bases between them. The CDR3 contains 13 residues. CDR1 and CDR2 from the germline V gene are MNHEY and SMNVEV (reference sequence).